This entry lists 2 T cell receptor beta chains sequenced from one sample in a study of T cell responses to AZD1222 COVID-19 vaccine. Using immunoSEQ multiplex PCR, the repertoire was profiled, and TCRdb retains in-frame clones only, with some absent. The sample has roughly 100,000 clones, 88% seen once. Specimen: peripheral blood, collected on day 0 of AZD1222 vaccination. These receptors were taken from an adult in good health.

This rearrangement joins TRBV7-9 to TRBJ1-2; 8 bases are shared with TRBD1. This CDR3 is 16 amino acids long. Germline lookup yields CDR1 SEHNR and CDR2 FQNEAQ (reference sequence). The V and J ends lost 4 bases and 8 bases, in that order; junction bases with no gene match: 15. The CDR3 bases are TGTGCCAGCAGCTCCGGGACAGGACTCCCCCTAGGGGGCTACACCTTC. Its protein product is CASSSGTGLPLGGYTF.

The V gene is TRBV5-1, the J gene TRBJ2-7; 11 nucleotides match TRBD1. This CDR3 has 15 amino acids. The ends lost 0 bases at V and 5 bases at J; junction bases unmatched: 4. In germline, CDR1 is SGHRS, CDR2 YFSETQ. CDR3 sequence reads: CASSLDGQGADEQYF. The CDR3, as DNA: TGCGCCAGCAGCTTGGATGGACAGGGGGCCGACGAGCAGTACTTC.